This entry lists 5 T cell receptor beta chains sequenced from one sample in a study of blood T cell repertoires in COVID-19. The protocol was immunoSEQ multiplex PCR, while the TCRdb copy is restricted to in-frame clones and leaves out a portion. The sample carries approximately 35,000 clones, approximately 80% recorded once. The sequencing input was peripheral blood. The receptors come from a man aged 80 or over with acute or convalescent COVID-19.

The chain carries TRBV7-2 and TRBJ2-7; weak D call: TRBD2 (5 bases). Trimming took 5 bases from V and 4 from J, leaving 15 bases between them. Germline CDR1 reads SGHTA; CDR2 reads FQGNSA. This CDR3 has 14 residues. CDR3 bases: TGTGCCAGCAGCCGGTTTGGAGGATCTTACGAGCAGTACTTC. Its protein is CASSRFGGSYEQYF.

The CDR3, as DNA: TGTGCCAGCAGCTCCCAGCGACAGTCACAAGAGACCCAGTACTTC. This codes for CASSSQRQSQETQYF. The V and J genes are TRBV7-6 and TRBJ2-5; TRBD1 might be the D (5 bases). The V and J ends lost 4 bases and 2 bases respectively, with 14 bases between them. CDR3 size: 15 residues. CDR1 is SGHVS, CDR2 FNYEAQ, per germline.

This chain links TRBV7-2 with TRBJ1-2, with no clear D. The CDR3 consists of 14 residues. The V end lost 1 base, the J end lost 8 bases, and 14 bases lay between the germline ends. CDR1 SGHTA and CDR2 FQGNSA come from the germline V gene. The chain's CDR3 is CASSLVAGEGGYTF. CDR3 DNA: TGTGCCAGCAGCTTAGTTGCAGGAGAGGGAGGCTACACCTTC.

The chain uses TRBV5-6 and TRBJ2-3; maybe TRBD2 (5 bases). The germline gives CDR1 SGHDT, CDR2 YYEEEE. The CDR3 loop spans 14 amino acids. Trimming took 3 bases from V and 3 from J, leaving 11 bases between them. The CDR3 region has the DNA TGTGCCAGCAGCTCGCGGGCGTTTACAGATACGCAGTATTTT. This encodes CASSSRAFTDTQYF.

The chain joins TRBV6-1 to TRBJ1-5, with 8 nucleotides matching TRBD1. CDR3 length equals 13 residues. Germline V CDR1 and CDR2: MNHNS, SASEGT. Germline trimming cut 1 base from V and 8 bases from J; bases unmatched to any gene: 1. The CDR3 is CASSEDRGEPQHF. The CDR3 nucleotides are TGTGCCAGCAGTGAAGACAGGGGGGAGCCCCAGCATTTT.